Below are 4 T cell receptor beta chains sequenced from a single sample in a study of blood T cell repertoires in COVID-19. TCRdb keeps only in-frame clones here, not all; method: immunoSEQ multiplex PCR. The data contain 200,000 to 300,000 clones, 87% of them singletons. Sequenced input: peripheral blood. The receptors derive from a young man with active or convalescent COVID-19.

The chain joins TRBV5-4 to TRBJ1-1; TRBD1 is a possible D gene (5 bases). Germline loops: CDR1 SGHNT, CDR2 YYREEE (reference sequence). The CDR3 runs 14 residues. V lost 3 bases, J lost 2 bases, and 11 bases lay in between. Written as DNA, the CDR3 is TGTGCCAGCAGCTCCGTACAGGATAACACTGAAGCTTTCTTT. The encoded protein is CASSSVQDNTEAFF.

The chain links TRBV12-3 or TRBV12-4 to TRBJ1-2; D unclear. V dropped 6 bases and J dropped 4 bases, with 12 bases sitting between them. This CDR3 contains 13 residues. The CDR3 sequence is CASSTPDFYGYTF. In nucleotides, the CDR3 is TGTGCCAGCAGCACCCCCGACTTCTATGGCTACACCTTC.

The chain uses TRBV3-1 (or the pseudogene TRBV3-2) and TRBJ2-5, with 8 bases aligning to TRBD2. Germline CDR1 LGHDT, CDR2 YNNKEL (reference sequence). This CDR3 is built from 17 residues. J gave up 3 bases and V 1 base, and 10 bases lay outside the gene matches. The CDR3 loop reads CASSQGVRRGAEETQYF. The CDR3 bases are TGTGCCAGCAGCCAAGGGGTACGGCGGGGGGCTGAAGAGACCCAGTACTTC.

The V gene is TRBV7-3, the J gene TRBJ2-1; TRBD1 might be the D (6 bases). The CDR3 totals 13 residues. Between the trimmed V and J ends, which lost 5 bases and 9 bases, there was a span of 14 bases. Germline V gene lookup returns CDR1 SGHTA and CDR2 FQGTGA. CDR3 in DNA: TGTGCCAGCAGCCAGGGGCCGCGACCTGAGCAGTTCTTC. It specifies CASSQGPRPEQFF.